This paragraph reports one TCR beta chain. Its antigen is as yet unknown. The sample comes from a study of T cell responses to AZD1222 COVID-19 vaccine. Whole-study results and caveats: Seropositive AZD1222 recipients at baseline numbered only 5 or 6. Vaccine-related CD4 TCRs covered spike, predominating at 160-218 and 743-854. Donors in the cohort were predominantly white British and more often female, and clonal diversity was possibly underestimated.

Using immunoSEQ multiplex PCR, the repertoire was profiled, and TCRdb retains in-frame clones only, with some absent. The table records 130,000 to 150,000 clones, roughly 89% of them present only once. V lost 8 bases, J lost 9 bases, and 11 bases lay in between. The CDR3 length is 11 residues. Germline V gene sequence: CDR1 SEHNR, CDR2 FQNEAQ (reference sequence). V is TRBV7-9 and J is TRBJ2-1, with a tentative D call TRBD2 (5 bases). The sequence derives from an adult who received the AZD1222 COVID-19 vaccine. The sample in question was peripheral blood, obtained 28 days after the second AZD1222 dose. CDR3 coding DNA: TGTGCCAGCCTCCTCGCGGGTGAGCAGTTCTTC. Protein: CASLLAGEQFF.